The sequence of this TCR beta chain was determined in a study of PD-L1 blockade in urothelial cancer. At the level of the study: Study patients had been treated with 0 to 3 previous chemotherapy regimens.

Sequenced by immunoSEQ multiplex PCR; TCRdb stores in-frame clones only, minus some. The sample lists 60,000 or so clones; under 90% were seen once. With V trimmed by 0 bases and J by 3 bases, 3 bases remained unmatched. Germline V lookup: CDR1 SGHKS, CDR2 YYEKEE (reference sequence). The CDR3 length is 15 residues. Time point specified: pretreatment peripheral blood. This specimen consisted of PBMCs, obtained around atezolizumab (anti-PD-L1) treatment. This TCR derives from a man in his sixties or seventies with urothelial cancer. The rearrangement uses TRBV5-5 and TRBJ2-7, with 10 positions matching TRBD2. CDR3 sequence reads: CASSLAASGSYEQYF. The CDR3 coding sequence is TGTGCCAGCAGCTTGGCGGCTAGCGGGAGCTACGAGCAGTACTTC. The full variable domain, completed using reference TRBV5-5 and TRBJ2-7, is DAGVTQSPTHLIKTRGQQVTLRCSPISGHKSVSWYQQVLGQGPQFIFQYYEKEERGRGNFPDRFSARQFPNYSSELNVNALLLGDSALYLCASSLAASGSYEQYFGPGTRLTVT.